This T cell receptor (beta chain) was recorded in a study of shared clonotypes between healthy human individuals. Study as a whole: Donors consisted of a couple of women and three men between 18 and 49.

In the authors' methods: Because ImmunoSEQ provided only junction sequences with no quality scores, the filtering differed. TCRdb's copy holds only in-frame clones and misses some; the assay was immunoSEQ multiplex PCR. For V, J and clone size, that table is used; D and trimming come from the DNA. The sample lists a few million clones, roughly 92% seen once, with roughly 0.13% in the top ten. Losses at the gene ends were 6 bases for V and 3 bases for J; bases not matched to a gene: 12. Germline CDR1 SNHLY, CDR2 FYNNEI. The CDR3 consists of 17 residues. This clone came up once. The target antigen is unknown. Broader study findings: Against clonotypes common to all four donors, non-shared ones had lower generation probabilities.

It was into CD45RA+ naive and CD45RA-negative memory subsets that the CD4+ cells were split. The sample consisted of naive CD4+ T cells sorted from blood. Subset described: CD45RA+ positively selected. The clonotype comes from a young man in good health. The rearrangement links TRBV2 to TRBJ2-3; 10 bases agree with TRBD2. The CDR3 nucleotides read TGTGCCAGCAGCGTCGGGGAGCGGGGGGGCCGGACAGATACGCAGTATTTT. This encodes CASSVGERGGRTDTQYF.